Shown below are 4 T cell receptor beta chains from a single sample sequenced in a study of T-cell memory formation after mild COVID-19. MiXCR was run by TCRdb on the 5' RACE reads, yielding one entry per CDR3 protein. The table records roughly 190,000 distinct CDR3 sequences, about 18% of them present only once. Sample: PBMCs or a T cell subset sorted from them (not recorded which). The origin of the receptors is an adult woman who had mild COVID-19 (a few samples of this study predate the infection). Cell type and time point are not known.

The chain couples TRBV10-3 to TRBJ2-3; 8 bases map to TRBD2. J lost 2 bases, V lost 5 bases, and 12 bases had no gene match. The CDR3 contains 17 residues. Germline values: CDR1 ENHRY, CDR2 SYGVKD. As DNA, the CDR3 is TGTGCCATCAGTCCGGCGAACGCGGGGGGTCCCACAGATACGCAGTATTTT. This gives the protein CAISPANAGGPTDTQYF.

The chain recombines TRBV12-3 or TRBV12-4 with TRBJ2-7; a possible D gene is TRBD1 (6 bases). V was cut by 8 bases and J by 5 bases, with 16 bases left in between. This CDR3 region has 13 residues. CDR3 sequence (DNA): TGTGCCAGCCGAGGCAGGGGAAGCGACGAGCAGTACTTC. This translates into CASRGRGSDEQYF.

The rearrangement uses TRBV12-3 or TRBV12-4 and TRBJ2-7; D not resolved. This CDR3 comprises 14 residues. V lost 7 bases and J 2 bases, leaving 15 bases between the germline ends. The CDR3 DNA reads TGTGCCAGCATTAACCGGAGCAGGCCCTACGAGCAGTACTTC. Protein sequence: CASINRSRPYEQYF.

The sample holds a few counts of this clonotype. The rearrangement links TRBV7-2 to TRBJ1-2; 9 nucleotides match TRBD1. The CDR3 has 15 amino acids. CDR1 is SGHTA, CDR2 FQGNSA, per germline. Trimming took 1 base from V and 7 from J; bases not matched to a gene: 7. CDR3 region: CASSLVQGAGGGYTF. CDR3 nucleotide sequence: TGTGCCAGCAGCTTAGTACAGGGGGCAGGAGGTGGCTACACCTTC.